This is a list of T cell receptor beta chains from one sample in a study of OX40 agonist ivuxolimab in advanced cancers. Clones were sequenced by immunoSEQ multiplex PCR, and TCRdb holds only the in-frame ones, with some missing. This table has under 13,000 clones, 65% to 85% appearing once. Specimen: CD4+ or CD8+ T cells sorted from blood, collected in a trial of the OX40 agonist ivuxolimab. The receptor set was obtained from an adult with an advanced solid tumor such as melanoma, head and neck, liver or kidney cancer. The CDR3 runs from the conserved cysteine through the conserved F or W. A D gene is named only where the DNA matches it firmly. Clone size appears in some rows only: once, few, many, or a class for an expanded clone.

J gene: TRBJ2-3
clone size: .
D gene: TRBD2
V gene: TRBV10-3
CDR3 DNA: TGTGCCATCGGGGCTAGCGGGAGCACAGATACGCAGTATTTT
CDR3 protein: CAIGASGSTDTQYF

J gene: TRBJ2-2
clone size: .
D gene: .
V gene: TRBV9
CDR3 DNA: TGTGCCAGCAGCGTAACTTTGGACGGCCCGAACACCGGGGAGCTGTTTTTT
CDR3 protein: CASSVTLDGPNTGELFF

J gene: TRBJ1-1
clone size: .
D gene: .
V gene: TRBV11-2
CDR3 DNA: TGTGCCAGCAGCTTGGGGTCGGGGGCTGGTGGAGCTTTCTTT
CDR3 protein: CASSLGSGAGGAFF

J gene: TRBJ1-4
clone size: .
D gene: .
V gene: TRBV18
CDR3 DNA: TGTGCCAGCTCACCACCGGGACTTGAAAAACTGTTTTTT
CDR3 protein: CASSPPGLEKLFF

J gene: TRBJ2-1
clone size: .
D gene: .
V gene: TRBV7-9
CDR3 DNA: TGTGCCAGCAGCTTCGGAATGACGGGAGAATTCAATGAGCAGTTCTTC
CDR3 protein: CASSFGMTGEFNEQFF

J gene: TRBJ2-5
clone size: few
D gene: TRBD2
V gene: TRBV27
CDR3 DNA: TGTGCCAGCAGTACTGTAGCGGGGGCTCCGGAGACCCAGTACTTC
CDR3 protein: CASSTVAGAPETQYF

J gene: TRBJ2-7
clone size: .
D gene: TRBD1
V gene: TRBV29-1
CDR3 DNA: TGCAGCGTCTTGACAGGGATCTCCTACGAGCAGTACTTC
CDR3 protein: CSVLTGISYEQYF

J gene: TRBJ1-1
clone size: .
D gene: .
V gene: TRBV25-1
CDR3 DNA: TGCGCCACCGAGGGGGGGAAAGAAAGGAACACTGAAGCTTTCTTT
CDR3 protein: CATEGGKERNTEAFF

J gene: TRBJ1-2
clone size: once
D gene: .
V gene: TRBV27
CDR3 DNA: TGTGCCAGCAGAATGTCGGGTTGGGGTTCGGGGTATGGCTACACCTTC
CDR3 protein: CASRMSGWGSGYGYTF

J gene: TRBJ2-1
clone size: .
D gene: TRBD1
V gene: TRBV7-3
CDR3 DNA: TGTGCCAGCAGTGCCGGGACAGGGTCCAATGAGCAGTTCTTC
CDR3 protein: CASSAGTGSNEQFF

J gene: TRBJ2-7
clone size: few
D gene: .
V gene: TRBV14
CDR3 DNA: TGTGCCAGCAGCCCGCAGGGTTACGAGCAGTACTTC
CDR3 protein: CASSPQGYEQYF

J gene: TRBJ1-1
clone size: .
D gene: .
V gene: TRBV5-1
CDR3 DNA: TGCGCCAGCAGCTTGGAATGGCAGGGTGAAGCTTTCTTT
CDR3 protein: CASSLEWQGEAFF

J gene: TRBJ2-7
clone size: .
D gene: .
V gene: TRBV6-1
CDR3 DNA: TGTGCCAGCAGTTTAAAGGCCCAGCACGAGCAGTACTTC
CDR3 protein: CASSLKAQHEQYF

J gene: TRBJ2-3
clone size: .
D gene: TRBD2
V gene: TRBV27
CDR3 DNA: TGTGCCAGCAGTTTCGCGGGGGGCACAGATACGCAGTATTTT
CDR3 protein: CASSFAGGTDTQYF

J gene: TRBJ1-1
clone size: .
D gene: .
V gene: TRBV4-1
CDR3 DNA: TGCGCCAGCAGCTTCCGGACAGATGTAAACACTGAAGCTTTCTTT
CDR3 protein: CASSFRTDVNTEAFF

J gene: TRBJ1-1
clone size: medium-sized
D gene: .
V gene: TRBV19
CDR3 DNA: TGTGCCAGTATAATTCATCAGACCAACACTGAAGCTTTCTTT
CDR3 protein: CASIIHQTNTEAFF

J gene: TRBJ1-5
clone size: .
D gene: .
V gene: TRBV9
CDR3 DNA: TGTGCCAGCAGCCCGTGGGGAGTTGGTCAGCCCCAGCATTTT
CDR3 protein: CASSPWGVGQPQHF

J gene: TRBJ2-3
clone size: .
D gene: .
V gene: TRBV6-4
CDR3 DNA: TGTGCCAGCAGTCCCCGGATCACAGATACGCAGTATTTT
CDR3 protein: CASSPRITDTQYF

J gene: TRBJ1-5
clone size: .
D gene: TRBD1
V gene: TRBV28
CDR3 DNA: TGTGCCAGCAGTCCCGACAGGGTCTTCAATCAGCCCCAGCATTTT
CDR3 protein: CASSPDRVFNQPQHF

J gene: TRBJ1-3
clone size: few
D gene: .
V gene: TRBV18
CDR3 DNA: TGTGCCAGCTCACCACTTCCAGGGGACTCTGGAAACACCATATATTTT
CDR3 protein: CASSPLPGDSGNTIYF

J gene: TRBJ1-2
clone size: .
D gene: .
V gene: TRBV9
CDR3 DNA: TGTGCCAGCAGCGGACATTTTTGGAGCGACTATGGCTACACCTTC
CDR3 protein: CASSGHFWSDYGYTF

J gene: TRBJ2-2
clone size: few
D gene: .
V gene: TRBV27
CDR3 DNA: TGTGCCAGCAGTCCCCCGCAGGGGACATACACCGGGGAGCTGTTTTTT
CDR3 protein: CASSPPQGTYTGELFF

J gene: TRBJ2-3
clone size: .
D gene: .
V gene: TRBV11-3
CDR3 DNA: TGTGCCAGCAGCCCCCCCGGTGAAGATACGCAGTATTTT
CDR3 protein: CASSPPGEDTQYF

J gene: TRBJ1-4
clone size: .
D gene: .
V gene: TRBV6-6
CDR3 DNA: TGTGCCACCCTGCCGGGACACTATGAAAAACTGTTTTTT
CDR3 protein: CATLPGHYEKLFF

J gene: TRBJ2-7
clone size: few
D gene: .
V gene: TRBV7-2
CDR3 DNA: TGTGCCAGCAGCCATCCGGGCCAGAACCTCTACGAGCAGTACTTC
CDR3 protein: CASSHPGQNLYEQYF

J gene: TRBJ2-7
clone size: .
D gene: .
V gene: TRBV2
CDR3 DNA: TGTGCCAGCACTGTGAGACTATACTACGAGCAGTACTTC
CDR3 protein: CASTVRLYYEQYF

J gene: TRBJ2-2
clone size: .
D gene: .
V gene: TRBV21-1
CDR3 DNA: TGTGCCAGCAGCAAAGCGTTCCAAACGAGCACCGGGGAGCTGTTTTTT
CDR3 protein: CASSKAFQTSTGELFF

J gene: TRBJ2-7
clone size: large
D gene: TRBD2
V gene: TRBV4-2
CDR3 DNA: TGTGCCAGCAGCCAAGAGGAAGCGGGGGCCCGCTACGAGCAGTACTTC
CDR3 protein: CASSQEEAGARYEQYF

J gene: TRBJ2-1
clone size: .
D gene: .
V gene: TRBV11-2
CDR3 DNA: TGTGCCAGCAGCACGGGCCTCTCCTACAATGAGCAGTTCTTC
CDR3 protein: CASSTGLSYNEQFF

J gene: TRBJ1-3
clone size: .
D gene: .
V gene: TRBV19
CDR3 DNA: TGTGCCAGTCGTTACAGGGAGTCTGGAAACACCATATATTTT
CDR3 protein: CASRYRESGNTIYF

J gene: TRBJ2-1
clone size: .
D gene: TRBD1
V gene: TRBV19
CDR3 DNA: TGTGCCAGTGCCGGACAGGGGGGAGAGTACAATGAGCAGTTCTTC
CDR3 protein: CASAGQGGEYNEQFF

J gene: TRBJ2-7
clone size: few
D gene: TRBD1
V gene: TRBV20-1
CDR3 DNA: TGCAGTGCTAAACAGGGGGACGAGCAGTACTTC
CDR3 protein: CSAKQGDEQYF

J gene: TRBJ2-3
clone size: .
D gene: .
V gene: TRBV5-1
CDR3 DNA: TGCGCCAGCAGCTTGGCAGGCACAGATACGCAGTATTTT
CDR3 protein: CASSLAGTDTQYF

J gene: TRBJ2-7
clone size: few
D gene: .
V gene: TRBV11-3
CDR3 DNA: TGTGCCAGCAGCTTAGGTTTCGACGGCTCCTACGAGCAGTACTTC
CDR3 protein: CASSLGFDGSYEQYF

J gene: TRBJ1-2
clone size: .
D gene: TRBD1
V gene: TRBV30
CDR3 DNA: TGTGCCTGGAGTACAGGGGAAGGCTATGGCTACACCTTC
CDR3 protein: CAWSTGEGYGYTF

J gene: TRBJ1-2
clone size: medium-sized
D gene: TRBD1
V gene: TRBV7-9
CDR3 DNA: TGTGCCACCACAGCTGGGGGACAGGGGGTCTATGGCTACACCTTC
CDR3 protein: CATTAGGQGVYGYTF